The sequence of this T cell receptor (beta chain) was determined in a study of T-cell reconstitution after alpha-beta-depleted transplantation in children. Study findings and constraints: Certain patients had high TCRbeta diversity at day 60, and it came from recipient T cells and thymic progenitors that survived. Expanded graft clones, several hundred of them, were reportedly the source of alpha-beta T cells about two months after transplant. T-cell numbers and diversity, one year after transplant, stemmed largely from T cells that were newly produced.

During its preparation, the TCRbeta library received unique molecular identifiers. In TCRdb, the PCR reads were re-called with MiXCR into one record per CDR3 protein. The table records roughly 200,000 distinct CDR3 sequences, about 8.7% of them present only once. Germline values: CDR1 SGDLS, CDR2 YYNGEE. CDR3 length: 16 amino acids. The V end lost 0 bases, the J end lost 5 bases, and 17 bases lay between the germline ends. This clonotype was seen ten or more times. Its antigen remains unknown. The chain is built from TRBV9 and TRBJ2-5; D is unclear. The TCR sequence derives from a male patient between 2 and 10 years old who had a stem cell transplant for acute myeloid leukemia, so the T cells may come from the graft donor. The material sequenced was PBMCs, mostly from graft donor cells, taken 360 days after TCRalphabeta/CD19-depleted stem cell transplant. The CDR3 here is CASSVGTQMARETQYF. CDR3 in DNA: TGTGCCAGCAGCGTAGGTACACAAATGGCTAGGGAGACCCAGTACTTC. The whole variable domain, filled in from reference TRBV9 and TRBJ2-5, reads DSGVTQTPKHLITATGQRVTLRCSPRSGDLSVYWYQQSLDQGLQFLIQYYNGEERAKGNILERFSAQQFPDLHSELNLSSLELGDSALYFCASSVGTQMARETQYFGPGTRLLVL.